These 25 T cell receptor beta chains share one sample of origin, sequenced in a study of beta chain features in type 1 diabetes. cDNA synthesis used the whole RNA isolate, giving expressed TCRB sequences. Profiling relied on immunoSEQ multiplex PCR, and the TCRdb table lists in-frame clones only, not all of them. Counted here are about 410,000 clones, about 14% occurring once; the ten biggest clones make up under 0.04%. Sequenced: naive CD4+ T cells from blood. The receptors were sampled from a young man in good health.

The rearrangement joins TRBV7-8 to TRBJ2-3; D not resolved. Per the germline V gene, CDR1 is SGHVS and CDR2 is FQNEAQ. V lost 6 bases to trimming and J lost 4 bases, with 8 bases between them. The CDR3 runs to 12 residues. CDR3 loop: CASSYRADTQYF. For the CDR3, the DNA is TGTGCCAGCAGTTATCGCGCAGATACGCAGTATTTT.

The V and J genes are TRBV4-3 and TRBJ1-3; D gene unclear. The CDR3 is made up of 12 amino acids. Per the germline V gene, CDR1 is LGHNA and CDR2 is YSLEER. Deletions cut 1 base from V and 2 bases from J, with 0 bases between. Here the CDR3 reads CASSQAGNTIYF. The CDR3 nucleotides read TGCGCCAGCAGCCAAGCTGGAAACACCATATATTTT.

The CDR3 loop is CASSALGAGSTRSSYNEQFF. The CDR3 nucleotides read TGTGCCAGCAGTGCCCTCGGAGCGGGTAGTACTAGGAGCTCCTACAATGAGCAGTTCTTC. The chain carries TRBV9 and TRBJ2-1, with TRBD2 as a possible D gene (6 bases). CDR1 is SGDLS and CDR2 is YYNGEE in the germline V gene. The ends were cut back, 5 bases at V and 0 bases at J, with 27 bases in the middle. This CDR3 has 20 residues.

The rearrangement links TRBV7-6 to TRBJ2-5, with D hard to call. Germline values: CDR1 SGHVS, CDR2 FNYEAQ. Trimming shortened V by 0 bases and J by 2 bases, and 7 bases separated the two germline ends. This CDR3 comprises 14 residues. The CDR3 loop reads CASSLASGQETQYF. The DNA of the CDR3 is TGTGCCAGCAGCTTAGCGTCCGGGCAAGAGACCCAGTACTTC. Combining the CDR3 with reference TRBV7-6 and TRBJ2-5 gives the whole variable domain GAGVSQSPRYKVTKRGQDVALRCDPISGHVSLYWYRQALGQGPEFLTYFNYEAQQDKSGLPNDRFSAERPEGSISTLTIQRTEQRDSAMYRCASSLASGQETQYFGPGTRLLVL.

This chain joins TRBV29-1 and TRBJ1-2, with no clear D. V lost 4 bases to trimming and J lost 7 bases, with 16 bases between them. Germline V gene lookup returns CDR1 SQVTM and CDR2 ANQGSEA. This CDR3 has 13 amino acids. The CDR3, as DNA: TGCAGCGTTGGAAAAGGAGCCCTGGCTGGCTACACCTTC. Translating it yields CSVGKGALAGYTF.

This clone was observed a few times. The chain uses TRBV19 and TRBJ2-6; D unresolved. The CDR3 runs to 15 residues. Trimming stripped 3 bases from V and 0 bases from J, with 6 bases between. The germline CDR1 and CDR2 sequences are LNHDA and SQIVND (reference sequence). The DNA of the CDR3 is TGTGCCAGTAGTATTACGGGCTCTGGGGCCAACGTCCTGACTTTC. This codes for CASSITGSGANVLTF. Drawing the rest from reference TRBV19 and TRBJ2-6, the complete variable domain is DGGITQSPKYLFRKEGQNVTLSCEQNLNHDAMYWYRQDPGQGLRLIYYSQIVNDFQKGDIAEGYSVSREKKESFPLTVTSAQKNPTAFYLCASSITGSGANVLTFGAGSRLTVL.

This clone has a handful of counts. The CDR3 reads CASSNGDRIFGDYGYTF. The CDR3 DNA follows: TGTGCCAGTAGTAATGGGGACAGGATCTTTGGCGACTATGGCTACACCTTC. The V gene is TRBV19, the J gene TRBJ1-2; TRBD1 agrees at 8 bases. This CDR3 comprises 17 residues. V was pared by 4 bases and J by 3 bases, with 13 bases of the junction left unmatched. Germline CDR1 reads LNHDA; CDR2 reads SQIVND (reference sequence).

This clone has more than one count but fewer than ten. V is TRBV10-3 and J is TRBJ2-5; 8 nucleotides match TRBD2. CDR1 is ENHRY and CDR2 is SYGVKD in the germline V gene. Losses at the gene ends were 0 bases for V and 5 bases for J; bases not matched to a gene: 5. The CDR3 consists of 15 residues. CDR3 in amino acids: CAISESVAGMETQYF. The CDR3 DNA reads as TGTGCCATCAGTGAGTCGGTAGCGGGAATGGAGACCCAGTACTTC.

This clone has just a few counts. The CDR3 DNA reads TGTGCCAGCAGTGAGACAGGGATCGAGCAGTACGTC. Translating gives CASSETGIEQYV. The J gene is TRBJ2-7, the V gene TRBV2; 7 bases map to TRBD1. Germline CDR1 SNHLY, CDR2 FYNNEI. There are 12 residues in the CDR3. V trimming: 3 bases; J trimming: 6 bases; junction bases outside the gene matches: 2.

This clone was picked up a small number of times. The rearrangement joins TRBV21-1 to TRBJ2-3. TRBV21-1 is a documented pseudogene. CDR3 length equals 16 residues. The CDR3 DNA follows: TGTGCCAGCAGCCGACCTGTCAAGCAGAGCACAGATACGCAGTATTTT. It is translated as CASSRPVKQSTDTQYF.

A few counts support this clone. This rearrangement joins TRBV7-9 to TRBJ2-5; 9 bases align to TRBD1. The CDR3 sequence is 14 residues long. CDR1 is SEHNR, CDR2 FQNEAQ, per germline (reference sequence). J was trimmed by 4 bases and V by 10 bases; bases with no gene match: 10. In DNA, the CDR3 is TGTGCCACCACGACAGGGGGTGGCAGAGAGACCCAGTACTTC. Amino acids: CATTTGGGRETQYF. Full variable domain (remainder filled in from reference TRBV7-9 and TRBJ2-5): DTGVSQNPRHKITKRGQNVTFRCDPISEHNRLYWYRQTLGQGPEFLTYFQNEAQLEKSRLLSDRFSAERPKGSFSTLEIQRTEQGDSAMYLCATTTGGGRETQYFGPGTRLLVL.

The gene calls are TRBV7-2 and TRBJ2-1, with TRBD2 identical over 9 bases. This CDR3 is 16 amino acids long. Looked up from germline, CDR1 is SGHTA and CDR2 is FQGNSA. V shed 5 bases and J 5 bases; nucleotides not matched to a gene: 10. The CDR3 region has the DNA TGTGCCAGCAGCCCTCTAGCGGGATCTGGCAACAATGAGCAGTTCTTC. Translating it yields CASSPLAGSGNNEQFF.

In this sample, this clone turned up a few times. The chain employs TRBV9 and TRBJ2-5; 7 bases agree with TRBD1. Germline V gene sequence: CDR1 SGDLS, CDR2 YYNGEE. With 4 bases clipped from V and 2 bases from J, the junction kept 5 bases outside the gene matches. The CDR3 has 14 residues. CDR3 region: CASSFLGQQETQYF. The CDR3 DNA sequence: TGTGCCAGCAGCTTCCTGGGACAGCAAGAGACCCAGTACTTC.

This chain connects TRBV5-1 to TRBJ1-4; D uncertain. The V gene's germline CDR1 is SGHRS and CDR2 YFSETQ. Trimming cost V 1 base and J 5 bases, with 12 bases left between them. CDR3 length equals 15 residues. CDR3 amino acids: CASSLNGGGNEKLFF. For the CDR3, the DNA is TGCGCCAGCAGCTTGAACGGAGGTGGGAATGAAAAACTGTTTTTT.

This clone has just a few counts. The chain recombines TRBV29-1 with TRBJ1-2, with D tentatively TRBD1 (6 bases). Germline CDR1 reads SQVTM; CDR2 reads ANQGSEA. V was trimmed by 7 bases and J by 4 bases, leaving 10 bases between them. The CDR3 is 11 amino acids. The CDR3 DNA follows: TGCAGCGCTGGACAGAGCTATGGCTACACCTTC. Its protein product is CSAGQSYGYTF. The whole variable domain, filled in from reference TRBV29-1 and TRBJ1-2, reads SAVISQKPSRDICQRGTSLTIQCQVDSQVTMMFWYRQQPGQSLTLIATANQGSEATYESGFVIDKFPISRPNLTFSTLTVSNMSPEDSSIYLCSAGQSYGYTFGSGTRLTVV.

This clone was observed many times. The gene calls are TRBV14 and TRBJ2-1; D is unclear. V was pared by 5 bases and J by 5 bases, with 4 bases between. The germline gives CDR1 SGHDN, CDR2 FVKESK. This CDR3 has 11 amino acids. In DNA, the CDR3 is TGTGCCAGCAGCACCCACAATGAGCAGTTCTTC. As protein: CASSTHNEQFF.

This clone was seen more than once but under ten times. This sequence joins TRBV7-2 and TRBJ2-1, with 9 nucleotides matching TRBD2. This CDR3 is 15 amino acids long. In germline, CDR1 is SGHTA, CDR2 FQGNSA. The V and J ends lost 5 bases and 9 bases, in that order; junction bases with no gene match: 11. The CDR3 here is CASSVSGSGMGEQFF. Here the CDR3 DNA reads TGTGCCAGCAGCGTTAGCGGGAGCGGGATGGGTGAGCAGTTCTTC.

The rearrangement uses TRBV19 and TRBJ2-3, with 7 positions matching TRBD2. From germline, CDR1 is LNHDA and CDR2 SQIVND (reference sequence). The CDR3 consists of 15 residues. Trimming cost V 0 bases and J 2 bases; bases outside gene matches: 2. CDR3 sequence (DNA): TGTGCCAGTAGTATAGATGCGGGAGCCACAGATACGCAGTATTTT. It encodes CASSIDAGATDTQYF.

The V gene is TRBV7-8, the J gene TRBJ2-6; 9 bases are a match to TRBD1. CDR1 and CDR2 (germline): SGHVS, FQNEAQ. This CDR3 comprises 18 residues. J lost 0 bases, V lost 3 bases, and 6 bases had no gene match. The CDR3 protein is CASSFGGQGTSGANVLTF. The CDR3 nucleotides read TGTGCCAGCAGCTTTGGGGGACAGGGAACCTCTGGGGCCAACGTCCTGACTTTC.

The rearrangement uses TRBV18 and TRBJ2-7; 9 bases agree with TRBD1. Germline V gene data show CDR1 as KGHSH and CDR2 as LQKENI. Trimming took 3 bases from V and 4 from J; bases not matched to a gene: 7. The CDR3 covers 15 residues. The CDR3 here is CASSPRTGVGYEQYF. The CDR3 DNA reads TGTGCCAGCTCACCGAGGACAGGGGTTGGGTACGAGCAGTACTTC.

The chain joins TRBV30 to TRBJ2-1; no reliable D call. The length of the CDR3 is 12 residues. Between the trimmed V and J ends, which lost 0 bases and 6 bases, there was a span of 6 bases. From germline, CDR1 is GTSNPN and CDR2 SVGIG (reference sequence). CDR3 sequence: CAWSVSSNEQFF. Written as DNA, the CDR3 is TGTGCCTGGAGTGTATCATCCAATGAGCAGTTCTTC. Full variable domain (remainder filled in from reference TRBV30 and TRBJ2-1): SQTIHQWPATLVQPVGSPLSLECTVEGTSNPNLYWYRQAAGRGLQLLFYSVGIGQISSEVPQNLSASRPQDRQFILSSKKLLLSDSGFYLCAWSVSSNEQFFGPGTRLTVL.

The sample holds a few counts of this clone. The chain has TRBV30 and TRBJ2-3; possibly TRBD2 for D (5 bases). The CDR3 length is 13 residues. CDR1 is GTSNPN, CDR2 SVGIG, per germline (reference sequence). V was shortened by 5 bases and J by 5 bases, with 14 bases between the two germline ends. CDR3 sequence reads: CAWQTGGVDTQYF. CDR3 sequence (DNA): TGTGCCTGGCAAACCGGAGGAGTAGATACGCAGTATTTT.

This clone was seen a few times. This chain connects TRBV7-3 to TRBJ2-3; D is uncertain. With 5 bases removed from V and 2 bases from J, the gap between germline ends came to 11 bases. The CDR3 is made up of 14 amino acids. CDR1 and CDR2 from the germline V gene are SGHTA and FQGTGA. The DNA of the CDR3 is TGTGCCAGCAGCCGGGCAGGCCCCACAGATACGCAGTATTTT. Its translation is CASSRAGPTDTQYF.

The gene calls are TRBV9 and TRBJ2-7, with a tentative D call TRBD1 (5 bases). V dropped 0 bases and J dropped 3 bases, with 13 bases sitting between them. The CDR3 is 15 amino acids. In germline, CDR1 is SGDLS, CDR2 YYNGEE. The CDR3 here is CASSVAPTANYEQYF. DNA of the CDR3: TGTGCCAGCAGCGTAGCTCCGACAGCGAACTACGAGCAGTACTTC.

This clone has only a few counts. The chain carries TRBV6-6 and TRBJ2-7, with D hard to call. This CDR3 comprises 14 residues. Trimming took off 5 bases at V and 2 bases at J, with 13 bases between the two ends. Per the germline V gene, CDR1 is MNHNY and CDR2 is SVGAGI (reference sequence). Here the CDR3 reads CASSVGPETYEQYF. CDR3 DNA sequence: TGTGCCAGCAGTGTAGGGCCCGAGACCTACGAGCAGTACTTC.